Listed below are T cell receptor beta chains from one sample, sequenced in a study of T cell responses to AZD1222 COVID-19 vaccine. The protocol was immunoSEQ multiplex PCR, while the TCRdb copy is restricted to in-frame clones and leaves out a portion. Altogether about 140,000 clones are present, roughly 92% being singletons, with the ten largest covering more than 5%. The material sequenced was peripheral blood, taken on day 0 of AZD1222 vaccination. The receptor source for this set is an adult in good health. Each CDR3 is given with its conserved first and last residue. D genes are given only for firm matches.

d_gene: NA
j_gene: TRBJ2-7
v_gene: TRBV6-5
CDR3nt: TGTGCCAGCAAGGGTACCGTAAGTTCCTACGAGCAGTACTTC
CDR3aa: CASKGTVSSYEQYF

d_gene: TRBD1
j_gene: TRBJ1-1
v_gene: TRBV5-1
CDR3nt: TGCGCCAGCAGCTTCGGACAGGGGCCGAACACTGAAGCTTTCTTT
CDR3aa: CASSFGQGPNTEAFF

d_gene: TRBD1
j_gene: TRBJ2-7
v_gene: TRBV6-5
CDR3nt: TGTGCCAGCAGGGGACAGGCCAGCTCCTACGAGCAGTACTTC
CDR3aa: CASRGQASSYEQYF

d_gene: NA
j_gene: TRBJ1-1
v_gene: TRBV3-1/TRBV3-2
CDR3nt: TGTGCCAGCAGCCAATCGGACGTACGGTTCAACACTGAAGCTTTCTTT
CDR3aa: CASSQSDVRFNTEAFF

d_gene: NA
j_gene: TRBJ1-3
v_gene: TRBV24-1
CDR3nt: TGTGCCACCAGGGGCCAGCGCTCTGGAAACACCATATATTTT
CDR3aa: CATRGQRSGNTIYF

d_gene: NA
j_gene: TRBJ1-2
v_gene: TRBV7-9
CDR3nt: TGTGCCAGCAGCTTAGATCCAGGTGATGGCTACACCTTC
CDR3aa: CASSLDPGDGYTF

d_gene: NA
j_gene: TRBJ2-7
v_gene: TRBV18
CDR3nt: TGTGCCAGCTCTCAAGGGACACGAATTTGGGGAGAGCAGTACTTC
CDR3aa: CASSQGTRIWGEQYF

d_gene: TRBD1
j_gene: TRBJ1-1
v_gene: TRBV14
CDR3nt: TGTGCCAGCAGCCAAACCCACAGGGGTTGGAACACTGAAGCTTTCTTT
CDR3aa: CASSQTHRGWNTEAFF

d_gene: NA
j_gene: TRBJ2-1
v_gene: TRBV28
CDR3nt: TGTGCCAGCAGACCAGCGGGGACAACCTACAATGAGCAGTTCTTC
CDR3aa: CASRPAGTTYNEQFF

d_gene: NA
j_gene: TRBJ2-1
v_gene: TRBV9
CDR3nt: TGTGCCAGCAGCGTGGTGGCGAACAATGAGCAGTTCTTC
CDR3aa: CASSVVANNEQFF

d_gene: NA
j_gene: TRBJ1-1
v_gene: TRBV7-9
CDR3nt: TGTGCCAGCAGCTTAGTTTCAGGCAAAAACACTGAAGCTTTCTTT
CDR3aa: CASSLVSGKNTEAFF

d_gene: TRBD2
j_gene: TRBJ2-7
v_gene: TRBV5-4
CDR3nt: TGTGCCAGCAGCTTCACTCTAGCGGGAGCCGAGCAGTACTTC
CDR3aa: CASSFTLAGAEQYF

d_gene: NA
j_gene: TRBJ2-2
v_gene: TRBV4-1
CDR3nt: TGCGCCAGCAGCCTGCAACAGGCCACTATGATCGCGAACACCGGGGAGCTGTTTTTT
CDR3aa: CASSLQQATMIANTGELFF